This note documents a single T cell receptor (beta chain) sequence. Its antigen is currently unknown. The source of the sample is a study of cytomegalovirus exposure and HLA in healthy donors. Overall study results and limits: It was 150 to 200 TCR beta chains that were listed as cytomegalovirus-associated.

Clones were sequenced by immunoSEQ multiplex PCR, and TCRdb holds only the in-frame ones, with some missing. The data show about 160,000 clones, nearly 90% seen once. This TCR derives from a woman between 18 and 29 years old in good health and CMV-seropositive. The sample comprised PBMCs.

The CDR3, as DNA: TGTGCCACCAGCAGAGATCAAGGAGTTGAAGCTTTCTTT. It specifies CATSRDQGVEAFF. The chain couples TRBV15 to TRBJ1-1; D unresolved. Germline V gene data show CDR1 as LNHNV and CDR2 as YYDKDF (reference sequence). Trimming stripped 0 bases from V and 7 bases from J, with 9 bases between. The CDR3 is 13 residues long.